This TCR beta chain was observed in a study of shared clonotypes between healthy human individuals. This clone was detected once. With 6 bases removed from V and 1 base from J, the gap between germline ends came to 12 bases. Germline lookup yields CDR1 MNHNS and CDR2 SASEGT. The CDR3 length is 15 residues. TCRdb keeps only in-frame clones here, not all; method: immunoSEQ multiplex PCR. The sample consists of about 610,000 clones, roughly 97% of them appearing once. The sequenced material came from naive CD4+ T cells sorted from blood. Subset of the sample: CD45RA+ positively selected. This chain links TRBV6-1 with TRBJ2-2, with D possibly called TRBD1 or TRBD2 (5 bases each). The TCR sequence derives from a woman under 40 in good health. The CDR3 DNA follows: TGTGCCAGCAGCAAGGTGGGGGAGAACACCGGGGAGCTGTTTTTT. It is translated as CASSKVGENTGELFF.